This paragraph reports one T cell receptor (beta chain). This entry comes from a study of blood T cell repertoires in COVID-19. Germline CDR1 is ENHRY and CDR2 is SYGVKD. V was shortened by 5 bases and J by 4 bases, with 6 bases between the two germline ends. The CDR3 is 12 amino acids. This table comes from immunoSEQ multiplex PCR, and its TCRdb copy is limited to in-frame clones, with some not included. The table records a few hundred thousand clones, less than 90% of them present only once. The TCR was taken from a woman aged 40 to 55 who had recovered from COVID-19. This chain links TRBV10-3 with TRBJ1-5, with TRBD1 as a possible D gene (6 bases). The specimen sequenced was peripheral blood. CDR3 sequence: CAISQGNQPQHF. In DNA, the CDR3 is TGTGCCATCAGTCAGGGGAATCAGCCCCAGCATTTT.